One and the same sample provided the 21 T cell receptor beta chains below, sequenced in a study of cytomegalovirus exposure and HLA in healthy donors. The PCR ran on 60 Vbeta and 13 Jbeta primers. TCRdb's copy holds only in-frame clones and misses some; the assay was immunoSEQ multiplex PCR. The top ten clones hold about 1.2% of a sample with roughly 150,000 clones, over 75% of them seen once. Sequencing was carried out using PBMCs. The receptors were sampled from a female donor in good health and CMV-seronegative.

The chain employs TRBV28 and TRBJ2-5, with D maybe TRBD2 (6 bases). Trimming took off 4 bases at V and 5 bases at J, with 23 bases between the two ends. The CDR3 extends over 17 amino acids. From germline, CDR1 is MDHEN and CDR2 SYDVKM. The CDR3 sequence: CASSSSRDFIHRETQYF. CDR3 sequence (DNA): TGTGCCAGCAGTTCTAGCCGGGACTTTATCCATCGGGAGACCCAGTACTTC.

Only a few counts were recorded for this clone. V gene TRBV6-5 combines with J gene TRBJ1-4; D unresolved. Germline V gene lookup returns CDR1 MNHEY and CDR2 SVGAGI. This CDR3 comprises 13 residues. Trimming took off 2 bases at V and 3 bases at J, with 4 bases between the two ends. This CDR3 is CASSYGSNEKLFF. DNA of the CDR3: TGTGCCAGCAGTTACGGCTCTAATGAAAAACTGTTTTTT.

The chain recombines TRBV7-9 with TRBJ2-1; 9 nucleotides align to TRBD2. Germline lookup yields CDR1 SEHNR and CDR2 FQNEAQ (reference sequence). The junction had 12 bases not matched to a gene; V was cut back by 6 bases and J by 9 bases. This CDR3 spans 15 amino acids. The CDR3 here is CASSPDLAGDGEQFF. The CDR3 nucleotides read TGTGCCAGCAGTCCCGACTTAGCGGGAGATGGTGAGCAGTTCTTC. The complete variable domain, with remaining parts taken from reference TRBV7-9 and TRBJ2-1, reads DTGVSQNPRHKITKRGQNVTFRCDPISEHNRLYWYRQTLGQGPEFLTYFQNEAQLEKSRLLSDRFSAERPKGSFSTLEIQRTEQGDSAMYLCASSPDLAGDGEQFFGPGTRLTVL.

DNA for the CDR3: TGCGCCAGCAGGTTAGAGGAGACCCAGTACTTC. It encodes CASRLEETQYF. The chain links TRBV5-1 to TRBJ2-5; D gene uncertain. Looked up from germline, CDR1 is SGHRS and CDR2 is YFSETQ. Trimming left V 5 bases short and J 5 bases short, with 7 bases between. The CDR3 is 11 amino acids.

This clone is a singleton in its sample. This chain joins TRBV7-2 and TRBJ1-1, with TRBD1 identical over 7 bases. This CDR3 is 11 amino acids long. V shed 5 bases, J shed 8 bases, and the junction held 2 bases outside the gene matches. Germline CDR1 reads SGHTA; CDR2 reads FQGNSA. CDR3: CASSLRGEAFF. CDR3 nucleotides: TGTGCCAGCAGCCTCAGGGGGGAAGCTTTCTTT.

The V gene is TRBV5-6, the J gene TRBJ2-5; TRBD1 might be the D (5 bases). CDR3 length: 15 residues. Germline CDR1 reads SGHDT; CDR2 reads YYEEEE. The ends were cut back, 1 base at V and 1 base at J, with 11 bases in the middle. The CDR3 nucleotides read TGTGCCAGCAGCTTGAGATTACAGGCCCAAGAGACCCAGTACTTC. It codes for CASSLRLQAQETQYF.

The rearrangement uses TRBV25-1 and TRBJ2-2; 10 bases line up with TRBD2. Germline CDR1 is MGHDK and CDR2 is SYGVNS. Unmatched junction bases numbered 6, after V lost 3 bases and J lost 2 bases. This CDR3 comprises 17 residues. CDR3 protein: CASSDIILAGNTGELFF. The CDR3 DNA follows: TGTGCCAGCAGTGATATAATACTAGCGGGAAACACCGGGGAGCTGTTTTTT. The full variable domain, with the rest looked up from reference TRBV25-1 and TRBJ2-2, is EADIYQTPRYLVIGTGKKITLECSQTMGHDKMYWYQQDPGMELHLIHYSYGVNSTEKGDLSSESTVSRIRTEHFPLTLESARPSHTSQYLCASSDIILAGNTGELFFGEGSRLTVL.

The CDR3 nucleotides are TGTGCCAGCAGTTCCTCAACAGGGACCCAGTACTTC. This gives the protein CASSSSTGTQYF. The V call is TRBV6-5, the J call TRBJ2-5, with a possible D match to TRBD1 (5 bases). CDR3 size: 12 residues. CDR1 and CDR2 from the germline V gene are MNHEY and SVGAGI. V was clipped by 4 bases and J by 7 bases, with 10 bases between them.

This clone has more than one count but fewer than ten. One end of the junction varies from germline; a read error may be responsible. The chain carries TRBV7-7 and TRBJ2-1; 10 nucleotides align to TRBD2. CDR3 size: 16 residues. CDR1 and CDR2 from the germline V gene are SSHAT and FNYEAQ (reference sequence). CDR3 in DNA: TGTGCTAGCAGCTTAGGTCCCAGCGGGAGGGTCAATGAGCAGTTCTTC. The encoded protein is CASSLGPSGRVNEQFF.

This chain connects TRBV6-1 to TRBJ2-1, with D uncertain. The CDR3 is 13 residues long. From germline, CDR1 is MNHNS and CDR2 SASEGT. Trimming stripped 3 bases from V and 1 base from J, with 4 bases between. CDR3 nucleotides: TGTGCCAGCAGTGACAGTTCCTACAATGAGCAGTTCTTC. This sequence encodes CASSDSSYNEQFF.

The CDR3 DNA sequence: TGTGCCAGCAGTGAAACGGTTAATCAGCCCCAGCATTTT. It specifies CASSETVNQPQHF. This chain joins TRBV6-1 and TRBJ1-5; the D is unclear. Germline V gene lookup returns CDR1 MNHNS and CDR2 SASEGT. CDR3 length: 13 amino acids. Deletions cut 2 bases from V and 4 bases from J, with 6 bases between.

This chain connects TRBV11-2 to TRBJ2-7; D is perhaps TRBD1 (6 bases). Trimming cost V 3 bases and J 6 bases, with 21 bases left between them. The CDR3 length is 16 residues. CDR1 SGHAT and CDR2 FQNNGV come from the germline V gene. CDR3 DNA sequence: TGTGCCAGCAGCTTGCTTGGGGGAAGGGGGAAAAGCGAGCAGTACTTC. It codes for CASSLLGGRGKSEQYF. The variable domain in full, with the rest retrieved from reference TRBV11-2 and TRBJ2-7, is EAGVAQSPRYKIIEKRQSVAFWCNPISGHATLYWYQQILGQGPKLLIQFQNNGVVDDSQLPKDRFSAERLKGVDSTLKIQPAKLEDSAVYLCASSLLGGRGKSEQYFGPGTRLTVT.

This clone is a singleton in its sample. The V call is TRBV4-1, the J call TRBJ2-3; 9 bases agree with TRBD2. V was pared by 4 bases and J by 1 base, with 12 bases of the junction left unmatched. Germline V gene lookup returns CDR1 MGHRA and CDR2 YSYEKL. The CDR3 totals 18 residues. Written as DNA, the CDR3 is TGCGCCAGCAGCCCGCTGGGCGGGAGGGCCTCGGGCACAGATACGCAGTATTTT. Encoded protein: CASSPLGGRASGTDTQYF.

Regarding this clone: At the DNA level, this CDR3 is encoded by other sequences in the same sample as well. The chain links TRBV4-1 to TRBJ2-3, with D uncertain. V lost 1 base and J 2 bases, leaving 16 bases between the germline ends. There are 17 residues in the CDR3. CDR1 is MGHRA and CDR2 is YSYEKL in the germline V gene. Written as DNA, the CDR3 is TGCGCCAGCAGCCAAGGGCTCCAGCGAAGTGCCACAGATACGCAGTATTTT. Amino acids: CASSQGLQRSATDTQYF.

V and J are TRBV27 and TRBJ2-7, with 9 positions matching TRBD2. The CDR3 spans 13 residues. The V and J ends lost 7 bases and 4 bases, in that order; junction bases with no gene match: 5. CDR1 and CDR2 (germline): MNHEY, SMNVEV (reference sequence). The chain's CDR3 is CASKPAGGYEQYF. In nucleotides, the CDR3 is TGTGCCAGCAAACCAGCGGGAGGTTACGAGCAGTACTTC.

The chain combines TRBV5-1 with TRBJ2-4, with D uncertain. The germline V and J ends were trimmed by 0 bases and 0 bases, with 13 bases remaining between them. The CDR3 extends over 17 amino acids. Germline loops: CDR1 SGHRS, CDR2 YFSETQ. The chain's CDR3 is CASSLGFQIRAKNIQYF. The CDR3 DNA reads TGCGCCAGCAGCTTGGGCTTCCAGATACGAGCCAAAAACATTCAGTACTTC.

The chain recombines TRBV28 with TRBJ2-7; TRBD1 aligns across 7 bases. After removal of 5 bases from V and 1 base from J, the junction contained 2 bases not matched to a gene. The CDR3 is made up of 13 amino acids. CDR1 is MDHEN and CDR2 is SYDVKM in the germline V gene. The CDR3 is CASSQDRSYEQYF. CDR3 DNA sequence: TGTGCCAGCAGTCAGGACAGGTCCTACGAGCAGTACTTC. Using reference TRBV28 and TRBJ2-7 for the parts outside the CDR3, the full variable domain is DVKVTQSSRYLVKRTGEKVFLECVQDMDHENMFWYRQDPGLGLRLIYFSYDVKMKEKGDIPEGYSVSREKKERFSLILESASTNQTSMYLCASSQDRSYEQYFGPGTRLTVT.

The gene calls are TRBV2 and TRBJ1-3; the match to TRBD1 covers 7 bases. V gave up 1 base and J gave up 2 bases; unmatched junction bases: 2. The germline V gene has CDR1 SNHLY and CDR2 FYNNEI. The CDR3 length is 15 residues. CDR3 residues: CASSEDRGPGNTIYF. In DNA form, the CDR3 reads TGTGCCAGCAGTGAAGACAGGGGACCTGGAAACACCATATATTTT.

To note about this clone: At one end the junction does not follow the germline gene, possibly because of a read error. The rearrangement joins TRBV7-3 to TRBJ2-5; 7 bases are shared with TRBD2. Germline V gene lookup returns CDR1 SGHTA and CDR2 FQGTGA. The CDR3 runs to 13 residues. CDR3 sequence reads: CASSLTSVETQYF. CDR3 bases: TGTGCCAGCAGTTTAACTAGCGTCGAGACCCAGTACTTC.

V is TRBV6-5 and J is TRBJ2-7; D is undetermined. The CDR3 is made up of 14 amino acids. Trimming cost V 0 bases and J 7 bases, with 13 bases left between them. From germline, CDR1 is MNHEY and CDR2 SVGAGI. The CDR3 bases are TGTGCCAGCAGTTACTCGGGCCGGTTGGAAGAGCAGTACTTC. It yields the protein CASSYSGRLEEQYF.

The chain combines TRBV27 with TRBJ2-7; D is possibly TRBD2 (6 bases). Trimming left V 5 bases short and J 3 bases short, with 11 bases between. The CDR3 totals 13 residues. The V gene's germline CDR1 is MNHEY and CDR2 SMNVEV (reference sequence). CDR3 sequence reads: CASSQATSYEQYF. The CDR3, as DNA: TGTGCCAGCAGTCAAGCGACTAGCTACGAGCAGTACTTC.